A single sample is the source of the 19 T cell receptor beta chains below, sequenced in a study of T cell responses to AZD1222 COVID-19 vaccine. Assay: immunoSEQ multiplex PCR; the TCRdb copy retains only in-frame clones and omits some. The sample has 100,000 to 150,000 clones, around 92% seen once. The sequenced sample was peripheral blood, obtained on day 0 of AZD1222 vaccination. The receptors stem from an adult in good health.

V usage is TRBV30 and J usage is TRBJ1-6; D not certain. V was clipped by 0 bases and J by 8 bases, with 8 bases between them. CDR3 length: 13 residues. Germline V gene data show CDR1 as GTSNPN and CDR2 as SVGIG (reference sequence). The CDR3 here is CAWSVQRDSPLHF. The CDR3 DNA reads TGTGCCTGGAGTGTACAGCGGGATTCACCCCTCCACTTT.

This clone has just one count. The chain couples TRBV23-1 to TRBJ1-6, with D hard to call. TRBV23-1 is given ORF status, its function remaining uncertain. This CDR3 comprises 17 residues. With 2 bases removed from V and 10 bases from J, the gap between germline ends came to 21 bases. CDR3 protein: CASSQPPGTRSRSPLHF. Written as DNA, the CDR3 is TGCGCCAGCAGTCAACCACCGGGAACACGTTCCCGCTCACCCCTCCACTTT.

The genes are TRBV7-9 and TRBJ1-3; 9 nucleotides line up with TRBD1. CDR1 and CDR2 from the germline V gene are SEHNR and FQNEAQ (reference sequence). The CDR3 has 14 residues. The J segment lost 1 base and the V segment lost 6 bases, leaving 1 base of the junction unmatched. CDR3 sequence (DNA): TGTGCCAGCAGACAGGGGGCTTCTGGAAACACCATATATTTT. As protein: CASRQGASGNTIYF.

Only a few counts were recorded for this clone. The chain has TRBV28 and TRBJ1-5; 8 nucleotides agree with TRBD1. Germline assignment: CDR1 MDHEN and CDR2 SYDVKM. The CDR3 loop spans 14 amino acids. J gave up 5 bases and V 5 bases, and 5 bases lay outside the gene matches. CDR3 sequence reads: CASSVGQGDQPQHF. The CDR3 coding sequence is TGTGCCAGCAGTGTCGGACAGGGAGATCAGCCCCAGCATTTT.

The chain combines TRBV27 with TRBJ2-7; TRBD1 agrees at 8 bases. This CDR3 spans 13 amino acids. Germline V gene data show CDR1 as MNHEY and CDR2 as SMNVEV (reference sequence). V dropped 6 bases and J dropped 6; count of bases not matched to a gene: 7. The CDR3 region has the DNA TGTGCCAGCAGAAAGACAGGGGTCGGCGAGCAGTACTTC. It is translated as CASRKTGVGEQYF.

The count of this clone is one. The chain couples TRBV5-4 to TRBJ1-1; D remains ambiguous. CDR1 is SGHNT and CDR2 is YYREEE in the germline V gene (reference sequence). Deletions cut 7 bases from V and 1 base from J, with 14 bases between. This CDR3 is 14 amino acids long. CDR3 residues: CASLMGSGNTEAFF. The CDR3, as DNA: TGTGCCAGCCTTATGGGGTCGGGGAACACTGAAGCTTTCTTT.

The chain has TRBV18 and TRBJ2-6; D remains unclear. CDR3 length: 15 amino acids. Germline lookup yields CDR1 KGHSH and CDR2 LQKENI. With 3 bases removed from V and 1 base from J, the gap between germline ends came to 7 bases. CDR3 protein: CASSPATSGANVLTF. DNA for the CDR3: TGTGCCAGCTCACCTGCTACGTCTGGGGCCAACGTCCTGACTTTC.

The genes are TRBV6-2 or TRBV6-3 and TRBJ1-1, with 7 nucleotides matching TRBD1. J was trimmed by 1 base and V by 4 bases; bases with no gene match: 6. Germline V CDR1 and CDR2: MNHEY, SVGEGT. The CDR3 sequence is 15 residues long. The CDR3 DNA reads as TGTGCCAGCAGTTTCCCACAGGGGTCGAACACTGAAGCTTTCTTT. Its protein is CASSFPQGSNTEAFF.

The V and J genes are TRBV5-1 and TRBJ1-6; D is uncertain. Germline values: CDR1 SGHRS, CDR2 YFSETQ. Trimming took 2 bases from V and 6 from J, leaving 21 bases between them. This CDR3 region has 18 residues. CDR3 DNA: TGCGCCAGCAGCTTCAACCTCCAACACAGTCCTCCTAATTCACCCCTCCACTTT. Protein product: CASSFNLQHSPPNSPLHF.

This sequence joins TRBV2 and TRBJ2-7; possibly TRBD1 or TRBD2 for D (5 bases each). CDR3 length: 14 amino acids. V lost 2 bases and J lost 3, with 11 bases in between. Germline CDR1 and CDR2: SNHLY and FYNNEI. The CDR3 region is CASSEFGTFYEQYF. The CDR3 DNA follows: TGTGCCAGCAGTGAATTTGGGACCTTCTACGAGCAGTACTTC.

The chain recombines TRBV27 with TRBJ2-7; 11 bases match TRBD2. CDR3 length equals 16 residues. CDR1 is MNHEY and CDR2 is SMNVEV in the germline V gene (reference sequence). After removal of 4 bases from V and 10 bases from J, the junction contained 15 bases not matched to a gene. The CDR3 nucleotides are TGTGCCAGCAGTTCTTTCCTAGCGGGAGGCAGGGGTTTCCAGTACTTC. This codes for CASSSFLAGGRGFQYF.

The chain employs TRBV29-1 and TRBJ1-4; 7 nucleotides line up with TRBD1. The CDR3 is 13 residues long. Germline CDR1 reads SQVTM; CDR2 reads ANQGSEA. Trimming removed 2 bases from V and 5 bases from J; junction bases left unmatched: 2. In nucleotides, the CDR3 is TGCAGCGTTGAACAGGGGGGGAATGAAAAACTGTTTTTT. Translated, it gives CSVEQGGNEKLFF.

The gene calls are TRBV24-1 and TRBJ2-7; TRBD2 matches at 12 bases. V dropped 6 bases and J dropped 6; count of bases not matched to a gene: 5. This CDR3 region has 14 residues. The germline CDR1 and CDR2 sequences are KGHDR and SFDVKD. CDR3 region: CATSIASGRAEQYF. The CDR3 nucleotides read TGTGCCACCAGTATCGCTAGCGGGAGGGCCGAGCAGTACTTC.

The chain links TRBV30 to TRBJ1-1; maybe TRBD1 (6 bases). Trimming removed 6 bases from V and 4 bases from J, with 21 bases in between. The CDR3 runs to 15 residues. Per germline, CDR1 GTSNPN and CDR2 SVGIG (reference sequence). This chain's CDR3 is CACTPGGTGGTEAFF. As DNA, the CDR3 is TGTGCCTGCACCCCCGGGGGCACAGGAGGCACTGAAGCTTTCTTT.

V and J are TRBV6-5 and TRBJ2-1; D is unclear. V was trimmed by 5 bases and J by 4 bases, leaving 15 bases between them. The CDR3 extends over 15 amino acids. Germline V CDR1 and CDR2: MNHEY, SVGAGI. The CDR3 loop is CASSRTLTEYNEQFF. The CDR3 DNA follows: TGTGCCAGCAGTCGTACCCTTACAGAATACAATGAGCAGTTCTTC.

This chain links TRBV10-3 with TRBJ2-3; TRBD2 aligns across 8 bases. The junction had 12 bases not matched to a gene; V was cut back by 8 bases and J by 5 bases. This CDR3 spans 15 amino acids. Germline CDR1 ENHRY, CDR2 SYGVKD. CDR3 residues: CAIGLARGAGDTQYF. The CDR3 DNA follows: TGTGCCATCGGTTTGGCGCGGGGGGCGGGAGATACGCAGTATTTT.

The gene calls are TRBV6-6 and TRBJ1-2, with a tentative D call TRBD1 (6 bases). The CDR3 has 11 amino acids. Germline V gene sequence: CDR1 MNHNY, CDR2 SVGAGI (reference sequence). The V gene lost 2 bases and the J gene lost 8 bases, with 6 bases spanning the gap. The CDR3 nucleotides read TGTGCCAGCAGTTACACAGGGGGCTACACCTTC. Protein sequence: CASSYTGGYTF.

The gene calls are TRBV4-2 and TRBJ2-7; maybe TRBD1 (5 bases). The CDR3 extends over 15 amino acids. V was shortened by 0 bases and J by 0 bases, with 9 bases between the two germline ends. Germline CDR1 LGHNA, CDR2 YNFKEQ. The CDR3 coding sequence is TGTGCCAGCAGCCAAGAGGCAGGGCTCTCCTACGAGCAGTACTTC. This sequence encodes CASSQEAGLSYEQYF.

J is TRBJ2-7 and V is TRBV4-1; TRBD1 is a possible D gene (5 bases). The CDR3 is 16 amino acids. V was trimmed by 0 bases and J by 2 bases, leaving 14 bases between them. Germline values: CDR1 MGHRA, CDR2 YSYEKL. CDR3 region: CASSQDPQGLTYEQYF. For the CDR3, the DNA is TGCGCCAGCAGCCAAGACCCCCAGGGCCTTACCTACGAGCAGTACTTC.